The clone carrying this TCR beta chain was picked up one time. The CDR3 has 13 amino acids. Germline V lookup: CDR1 KGHSH, CDR2 LQKENI. The V end lost 1 base, the J end lost 5 bases, and 8 bases lay between the germline ends. In the authors' methods: Reference gene primer amplification yielded estimated nucleated cell counts. Assay: immunoSEQ multiplex PCR; the TCRdb copy retains only in-frame clones and omits some. That table is the source of V, J and clone size, and D and trimming were worked out from the DNA. The table has around 100,000 clones, roughly 80% seen once; the top ten hold roughly 20%. The entry originates in a study of blood T cell repertoires in COVID-19. Study in general: Samples representing acute and convalescent COVID-19 were sourced from the United States, Italy and Spain. In each case, the material was cDNA or gDNA derived from T cells, B-cell-depleted T cells, or PBMCs.

The receptor comes from a man in his 70s with active or convalescent COVID-19. The V call is TRBV18, the J call TRBJ2-5; possibly TRBD2 for D (6 bases). The sample consisted of peripheral blood. This CDR3 reads CASSPRRGETQYF. CDR3 DNA: TGTGCCAGCTCACCACGACGGGGGGAGACCCAGTACTTC.